The 25 T cell receptor beta chains below come from one sample, sequenced in a study of T cells in Graves' hyperthyroidism and ophthalmopathy. From RNA transcripts, TCR beta CDR3 regions were amplified. First-round RT-PCR targeting the TCR CDR3 was performed with the HTBI primer set. TCRdb called the multiplex PCR reads again in MiXCR, with one record for every CDR3 protein. Found here are about 600,000 distinct CDR3 sequences, around 16% of them singletons; the top ten hold roughly 3.4%. Sequenced material: blood. The receptors here all came from a woman aged 40 to 50 with Graves' ophthalmopathy.

This clonotype has only a few counts. V is TRBV25-1 and J is TRBJ2-5; D is unclear. This CDR3 has 14 amino acids. Germline CDR1 reads MGHDK; CDR2 reads SYGVNS. V lost 0 bases to trimming and J lost 2 bases, with 7 bases between them. The CDR3 DNA follows: TGTGCCAGCAGTGAATACGGATCTCAAGAGACCCAGTACTTC. Encoded protein: CASSEYGSQETQYF.

This chain joins TRBV19 and TRBJ1-1; TRBD1 agrees at 7 bases. Germline CDR1 and CDR2: LNHDA and SQIVND (reference sequence). This CDR3 is 16 amino acids long. The J segment lost 4 bases and the V segment lost 3 bases, leaving 11 bases of the junction unmatched. The CDR3 DNA is TGTGCCAGTAGTATTTGGGCAGGGGGAGTGAGCACTGAAGCTTTCTTT. Protein product: CASSIWAGGVSTEAFF.

This clonotype occurred a few times. V usage is TRBV6-1 and J usage is TRBJ1-2; maybe TRBD1 (6 bases). In germline, CDR1 is MNHNS, CDR2 SASEGT. The CDR3 runs 13 residues. Trimming took off 6 bases at V and 5 bases at J, with 13 bases between the two ends. The CDR3 coding sequence is TGTGCCAGCAGACAAACAGGGTATTATGGCTACACCTTC. Encoded protein: CASRQTGYYGYTF.

A few counts support this clonotype. This chain connects TRBV20-1 to TRBJ2-7; 7 positions agree with TRBD2. With 3 bases clipped from V and 1 base from J, the junction kept 0 bases outside the gene matches. CDR1 and CDR2 (germline): DFQATT, SNEGSKA (reference sequence). This CDR3 is built from 12 residues. The CDR3 region is CSASGGSYEQYF. The CDR3 coding sequence is TGCAGTGCTAGCGGGGGGTCCTACGAGCAGTACTTC.

The chain employs TRBV18 and TRBJ1-5; D ambiguous. Germline CDR1 and CDR2: KGHSH and LQKENI. V lost 6 bases and J lost 0, with 18 bases in between. The CDR3 runs to 17 residues. The CDR3 loop reads CASSLTASPDSNQPQHF. CDR3 DNA sequence: TGTGCCAGCTCCCTGACGGCCAGCCCCGATAGCAATCAGCCCCAGCATTTT.

This clonotype was observed many times. This sequence joins TRBV7-8 and TRBJ2-3; 13 nucleotides align to TRBD2. The CDR3 extends over 16 amino acids. The trim removed 3 bases at V and 2 bases at J, leaving 2 bases unmatched. From germline, CDR1 is SGHVS and CDR2 FQNEAQ. CDR3 residues: CASSFGTSGITDTQYF. The CDR3 bases are TGTGCCAGCAGCTTTGGGACTAGCGGGATCACAGATACGCAGTATTTT.

In this sample, this clonotype turned up many times. V and J are TRBV6-1 and TRBJ1-1; D gene uncertain. V was shortened by 5 bases and J by 3 bases, with 10 bases between the two germline ends. This CDR3 contains 13 residues. The V gene's germline CDR1 is MNHNS and CDR2 SASEGT. The CDR3 reads CASSTEGDTEAFF. The CDR3 bases are TGTGCCAGCAGTACAGAGGGCGACACTGAAGCTTTCTTT.

This clonotype appeared a few times. The rearrangement uses TRBV5-1 and TRBJ2-7, with 9 bases that match TRBD1. The CDR3 extends over 15 amino acids. CDR1 is SGHRS and CDR2 is YFSETQ in the germline V gene. The V gene end was trimmed by 0 bases and the J gene end by 4 bases; junction bases not matched to a gene: 5. The CDR3, as DNA: TGCGCCAGCAGCTTGGTGACAGGGGGTGCGTACGAGCAGTACTTC. Protein product: CASSLVTGGAYEQYF. The variable domain in full, with the rest retrieved from reference TRBV5-1 and TRBJ2-7, is KAGVTQTPRYLIKTRGQQVTLSCSPISGHRSVSWYQQTPGQGLQFLFEYFSETQRNKGNFPGRFSGRQFSNSRSEMNVSTLELGDSALYLCASSLVTGGAYEQYFGPGTRLTVT.

This clonotype was picked up many times. The CDR3 here is CASSFGRSYNEQFF. The CDR3 DNA sequence: TGTGCCAGCAGTTTCGGGCGCTCCTACAATGAGCAGTTCTTC. The chain combines TRBV12-3 or TRBV12-4 with TRBJ2-1, with D uncertain. The CDR3 consists of 14 residues. V lost 3 bases, J lost 0 bases, and 6 bases lay in between.

The rearrangement links TRBV5-1 to TRBJ2-1; tentatively, D is TRBD1 (5 bases). Trimming cost V 3 bases and J 6 bases, with 16 bases left between them. The CDR3 consists of 15 residues. In germline, CDR1 is SGHRS, CDR2 YFSETQ. As DNA, the CDR3 is TGCGCCAGCAGCTCACCGGGTGGGGCAGGCAATGAGCAGTTCTTC. Amino acid sequence: CASSSPGGAGNEQFF.

This clonotype was seen only a few times. J is TRBJ1-6 and V is TRBV10-2; D is unclear. This CDR3 has 17 amino acids. Germline assignment: CDR1 WSHSY and CDR2 SAAADI. V was pared by 1 base and J by 0 bases, with 10 bases between. The CDR3 DNA is TGCGCCAGCAGTGAGTTTTTTTGGCCCTCCTATAATTCACCCCTCCACTTT. This sequence encodes CASSEFFWPSYNSPLHF.

This clonotype came up many times. The genes are TRBV11-1 and TRBJ2-2; D remains unclear. With 2 bases removed from V and 6 bases from J, the gap between germline ends came to 16 bases. There are 16 residues in the CDR3. Germline V gene data show CDR1 as SGHAT and CDR2 as FQDESV (reference sequence). This CDR3 reads CASSLTFLNLPGELFF. The CDR3 nucleotides are TGTGCCAGCAGCTTAACCTTCCTCAACCTCCCCGGGGAGCTGTTTTTT.

The chain recombines TRBV15 with TRBJ2-7; 10 bases line up with TRBD2. Losses at the gene ends were 3 bases for V and 4 bases for J; bases not matched to a gene: 12. The length of the CDR3 is 17 residues. Germline-derived CDR1 and CDR2 are LNHNV and YYDKDF (reference sequence). CDR3 bases: TGTGCCACCAGCAGCTCGGGCCTAGCGGGGGTCCCGTACGAGCAGTACTTC. Protein product: CATSSSGLAGVPYEQYF.

This clonotype was found many times. The chain links TRBV7-9 to TRBJ2-1, with D possibly matching TRBD2 (6 bases). V shed 5 bases and J shed 4 bases, with 30 bases lying between them. This CDR3 contains 20 residues. Germline values: CDR1 SEHNR, CDR2 FQNEAQ (reference sequence). CDR3 nucleotides: TGTGCCAGCAGCCCCCAACCGACTGGGCCTAGCGCCTATTCATACAATGAGCAGTTCTTC. This translates into CASSPQPTGPSAYSYNEQFF. Together with reference TRBV7-9 and TRBJ2-1, the CDR3 gives the full variable domain: DTGVSQNPRHKITKRGQNVTFRCDPISEHNRLYWYRQTLGQGPEFLTYFQNEAQLEKSRLLSDRFSAERPKGSFSTLEIQRTEQGDSAMYLCASSPQPTGPSAYSYNEQFFGPGTRLTVL.

This clonotype has a handful of counts. This may come from a read error, since a much larger clone is one base off. The chain recombines TRBV28 with TRBJ1-5; no reliable D call. This CDR3 region has 14 residues. V lost 6 bases and J lost 0, with 9 bases in between. Germline CDR1 reads MDHEN; CDR2 reads SYDVKM. CDR3 sequence (DNA): TGTGCCAGCAGCCGGGCCCCTAGCAATCAGCCCCAGCATTTT. As protein: CASSRAPSNQPQHF.

This clonotype has a handful of counts. V and J are TRBV27 and TRBJ1-3; possibly TRBD1 for D (5 bases). The length of the CDR3 is 16 residues. The ends were cut back, 0 bases at V and 2 bases at J, with 11 bases in the middle. Germline lookup yields CDR1 MNHEY and CDR2 SMNVEV (reference sequence). The CDR3 here is CASSLSGLGAGNTIYF. In DNA, the CDR3 is TGTGCCAGCAGTTTATCGGGGTTAGGGGCTGGAAACACCATATATTTT.

This clonotype was observed many times. V gene TRBV7-2 combines with J gene TRBJ2-5; 7 bases agree with TRBD2. V lost 7 bases and J lost 9; bases outside the gene matches: 11. The CDR3 runs 13 residues. CDR1 and CDR2 (germline): SGHTA, FQGNSA. CDR3: CASTLLQSGAQYF. The CDR3 DNA reads as TGTGCCAGCACCTTGCTTCAAAGCGGGGCCCAGTACTTC.

This clonotype was seen a handful of times. The V call is TRBV2, the J call TRBJ1-5; TRBD1 aligns across 10 bases. The germline CDR1 and CDR2 sequences are SNHLY and FYNNEI. After removal of 3 bases from V and 4 bases from J, the junction contained 6 bases not matched to a gene. This CDR3 comprises 16 residues. The CDR3 protein is CASSDPGQGWNQPQHF. The CDR3, as DNA: TGTGCCAGCAGTGATCCGGGACAGGGGTGGAATCAGCCCCAGCATTTT.

The table lists this clonotype with a few counts. The chain carries TRBV4-1 and TRBJ2-7; unclear D gene. Trimming removed 0 bases at V and 6 bases at J, with 6 bases between. Germline assignment: CDR1 MGHRA and CDR2 YSYEKL. The CDR3 loop spans 12 amino acids. The CDR3 protein is CASSQDHGEQYF. The CDR3 nucleotides are TGCGCCAGCAGCCAAGATCATGGCGAGCAGTACTTC.

This chain connects TRBV28 to TRBJ2-3; 8 bases are shared with TRBD2. This CDR3 is 18 amino acids long. Trimming cost V 3 bases and J 0 bases; bases outside gene matches: 11. Germline loops: CDR1 MDHEN, CDR2 SYDVKM. The CDR3: CASSFSPTRGGSTDTQYF. The CDR3 DNA is TGTGCCAGCAGTTTTTCTCCGACCCGGGGGGGGAGCACAGATACGCAGTATTTT.

This clonotype was detected ten times or more. V usage is TRBV7-9 and J usage is TRBJ2-5; 13 bases align to TRBD2. V lost 10 bases and J lost 2; bases outside the gene matches: 1. CDR3 length: 13 amino acids. Germline CDR1 SEHNR, CDR2 FQNEAQ (reference sequence). The CDR3 DNA is TGTGCCACGGGACTAGCGGGGCAAGAGACCCAGTACTTC. Translation: CATGLAGQETQYF.

As to this clonotype: A clone one base away is much larger, so this may be a read error. V is TRBV20-1 and J is TRBJ1-2; D perhaps matches TRBD1 (5 bases). Germline-derived CDR1 and CDR2 are DFQATT and SNEGSKA (reference sequence). The CDR3 totals 13 residues. The CDR3 sequence: CGAKKDKNYGYTF. CDR3 DNA: TGCGGTGCTAAGAAGGACAAAAACTATGGCTACACCTTC.

In this sample, this clonotype turned up many times. The V and J genes are TRBV18 and TRBJ1-5, with a possible D match to TRBD1 (6 bases). Trimming took 6 bases from V and 0 from J, leaving 9 bases between them. The CDR3 runs 14 residues. The germline gives CDR1 KGHSH, CDR2 LQKENI. The CDR3: CASSTDSSNQPQHF. The CDR3 region has the DNA TGTGCCAGCTCTACGGACAGTAGCAATCAGCCCCAGCATTTT.

V usage is TRBV7-9 and J usage is TRBJ2-1, with 8 nucleotides matching TRBD2. The V gene end was trimmed by 1 base and the J gene end by 2 bases; junction bases not matched to a gene: 4. Germline CDR1 reads SEHNR; CDR2 reads FQNEAQ (reference sequence). This CDR3 region has 16 residues. CDR3 bases: TGTGCCAGCAGCTTAGAACGGGGACTAGCCTACAATGAGCAGTTCTTC. As protein: CASSLERGLAYNEQFF.

The V and J genes are TRBV20-1 and TRBJ1-5, with TRBD1 matching over 7 bases. The CDR3 loop spans 21 amino acids. The ends lost 5 bases at V and 0 bases at J; junction bases unmatched: 25. CDR1 and CDR2 from the germline V gene are DFQATT and SNEGSKA (reference sequence). The CDR3 sequence is CSALGFRFGGGQSLSNQPQHF. CDR3 nucleotide sequence: TGCAGTGCTTTAGGTTTTCGTTTCGGTGGGGGACAGTCACTTAGCAATCAGCCCCAGCATTTT.